These 30 T cell receptor beta chains share one sample of origin, sequenced in a study of identifying expanded T cells in peripheral blood. Sequenced by immunoSEQ multiplex PCR; TCRdb stores in-frame clones only, minus some. The sample has about 58,000 clones, approximately 80% seen once. Sequencing was done on a sample of blood. The receptors shown here come from a person aged 18-70 years in good health.

This clone was detected once. V gene TRBV9 combines with J gene TRBJ1-1, with D tentatively TRBD1 (6 bases). The V gene's germline CDR1 is SGDLS and CDR2 YYNGEE. The CDR3 covers 14 residues. V was trimmed by 3 bases and J by 4 bases, leaving 13 bases between them. The DNA for the CDR3 is TGTGCCAGCAGCGCGTCACAGGGCAGCACTGAAGCTTTCTTT. Amino acid sequence: CASSASQGSTEAFF.

This clone was picked up one time. The chain carries TRBV6-1 and TRBJ1-2; D is unclear. V was pared by 5 bases and J by 2 bases, with 6 bases between. Germline-derived CDR1 and CDR2 are MNHNS and SASEGT. The CDR3 has 12 residues. CDR3 DNA sequence: TGTGCCAGCAGTCCATTAAACTATGGCTACACCTTC. Its translation is CASSPLNYGYTF.

V usage is TRBV12-2 and J usage is TRBJ1-3; TRBD1, as called in the table, went unchecked against the DNA. TRBV12-2 corresponds to a pseudogene. The CDR3 sequence is 14 residues long. The CDR3: CASRFADSGNTIYF. CDR3 sequence (DNA): TGTGCAAGTCGCTTTGCGGACAGTGGAAACACCATATATTTT.

This clone was picked up a small number of times. This chain uses TRBV7-8 with TRBJ2-7; D is possibly TRBD2 (5 bases). Germline CDR1 is SGHVS and CDR2 is FQNEAQ. V was cut by 3 bases and J by 3 bases, with 15 bases left in between. The CDR3 spans 15 residues. DNA of the CDR3: TGTGCCAGCAGCTTCGGAGGTTCGACCATCTACGAGCAGTACTTC. Its translation: CASSFGGSTIYEQYF.

The chain employs TRBV18 and TRBJ1-4; perhaps TRBD1 as D (5 bases). Germline V gene data show CDR1 as KGHSH and CDR2 as LQKENI. The CDR3 consists of 15 residues. Trimming removed 2 bases at V and 0 bases at J, with 7 bases between. The CDR3 coding sequence is TGTGCCAGCTCACCAGGGGCCACAACTAATGAAAAACTGTTTTTT. It yields the protein CASSPGATTNEKLFF. Together with reference TRBV18 and TRBJ1-4, the CDR3 gives the full variable domain: NAGVMQNPRHLVRRRGQEARLRCSPMKGHSHVYWYRQLPEEGLKFMVYLQKENIIDESGMPKERFSAEFPKEGPSILRIQQVVRGDSAAYFCASSPGATTNEKLFFGSGTQLSVL.

This chain uses TRBV2 with TRBJ1-1; D might be TRBD1 (6 bases). The V gene's germline CDR1 is SNHLY and CDR2 FYNNEI. V was pared by 4 bases and J by 0 bases, with 9 bases between. The CDR3 sequence is 14 residues long. The CDR3 DNA follows: TGTGCCAGCAGTGTTCAGGGGTTGAACACTGAAGCTTTCTTT. This gives the protein CASSVQGLNTEAFF. The full variable domain, rest sourced from reference TRBV2 and TRBJ1-1, is EPEVTQTPSHQVTQMGQEVILRCVPISNHLYFYWYRQILGQKVEFLVSFYNNEISEKSEIFDDQFSVERPDGSNFTLKIRSTKLEDSAMYFCASSVQGLNTEAFFGQGTRLTVV.

This chain uses TRBV11-2 with TRBJ2-7; D is unclear. V was shortened by 0 bases and J by 6 bases, with 3 bases between the two germline ends. CDR1 SGHAT and CDR2 FQNNGV come from the germline V gene. CDR3 size: 11 residues. The CDR3 nucleotides are TGTGCCAGCAGCTTAGACTTCGAGCAGTACGTC. Translating it yields CASSLDFEQYV.

The chain carries TRBV7-6 and TRBJ2-2; maybe TRBD2 (6 bases). CDR3 length equals 16 residues. The germline V gene encodes CDR1 SGHVS and CDR2 FNYEAQ. Trimming cost V 0 bases and J 5 bases, with 13 bases left between them. DNA of the CDR3: TGTGCCAGCAGCTTAGCGTTTAGGCGGGGAACCGGGGAGCTGTTTTTT. Its translation is CASSLAFRRGTGELFF. The variable domain in full, completed from reference TRBV7-6 and TRBJ2-2, reads GAGVSQSPRYKVTKRGQDVALRCDPISGHVSLYWYRQALGQGPEFLTYFNYEAQQDKSGLPNDRFSAERPEGSISTLTIQRTEQRDSAMYRCASSLAFRRGTGELFFGEGSRLTVL.

This clone was counted a few times. DNA for the CDR3: TGTGCCAGCAGACCTGATGGGACGCACGGGACCCAGTACTTC. The encoded protein is CASRPDGTHGTQYF. The V call is TRBV28, the J call TRBJ2-5, with D perhaps TRBD1 or TRBD2 (5 bases each). Germline V gene lookup returns CDR1 MDHEN and CDR2 SYDVKM. The CDR3 has 14 residues. V was trimmed by 6 bases and J by 7 bases, leaving 18 bases between them.

V is TRBV4-1 and J is TRBJ2-1, with D maybe TRBD2 (5 bases). This CDR3 has 15 residues. Trimming shortened V by 4 bases and J by 10 bases, and 20 bases separated the two germline ends. Germline V gene lookup returns CDR1 MGHRA and CDR2 YSYEKL. CDR3 nucleotide sequence: TGCGCCAGCAGCCTTAGGGCGGGCACTACCTCGGAGCAGTTCTTC. It translates to CASSLRAGTTSEQFF.

In this sample, this clone turned up once. This chain joins TRBV4-1 and TRBJ1-4; D is unresolved. There are 14 residues in the CDR3. Germline loops: CDR1 MGHRA, CDR2 YSYEKL. Trimming left V 2 bases short and J 8 bases short, with 12 bases between. CDR3 in DNA: TGCGCCAGCAGCCAATACTCTGAGGGCGAAAAACTGTTTTTT. Translated: CASSQYSEGEKLFF.

This rearrangement joins TRBV10-2 to TRBJ2-5, with 15 positions matching TRBD2. This CDR3 is built from 17 residues. Unmatched junction bases numbered 4, after V lost 5 bases and J lost 0 bases. The germline gives CDR1 WSHSY, CDR2 SAAADI. CDR3: CASSRTSGGANQETQYF. The DNA of the CDR3 is TGCGCCAGCAGTAGGACTAGCGGGGGGGCTAACCAAGAGACCCAGTACTTC.

This chain joins TRBV13 and TRBJ2-7; 9 nucleotides align to TRBD1. Germline V lookup: CDR1 PRHDT, CDR2 FYEKMQ (reference sequence). This CDR3 is 14 amino acids long. V lost 4 bases, J lost 7 bases, and 8 bases stayed unmatched. The CDR3 is CASSSTFDRGEQYF. The CDR3 DNA sequence: TGTGCCAGCAGCTCGACCTTCGACAGGGGGGAGCAGTACTTC.

The chain has TRBV7-9 and TRBJ2-7, with D hard to call. Germline V gene sequence: CDR1 SEHNR, CDR2 FQNEAQ (reference sequence). Trimming stripped 5 bases from V and 4 bases from J, with 15 bases between. This CDR3 spans 14 amino acids. This CDR3 is CASSPPSPEYEQYF. The CDR3, as DNA: TGTGCCAGCAGCCCCCCAAGCCCGGAATACGAGCAGTACTTC.

The chain carries TRBV6-5 and TRBJ2-1; no firm D call. Per germline, CDR1 MNHEY and CDR2 SVGAGI. The length of the CDR3 is 13 residues. V was pared by 6 bases and J by 0 bases, with 6 bases between. The CDR3, as DNA: TGTGCCAGCAGCCCAGCCTCCTACAATGAGCAGTTCTTC. Encoded protein: CASSPASYNEQFF.

The rearrangement links TRBV6-1 to TRBJ1-2, with a possible D match to TRBD1 (5 bases). This CDR3 region has 15 residues. Germline CDR1 and CDR2: MNHNS and SASEGT. Trimming removed 6 bases from V and 7 bases from J, with 21 bases in between. The CDR3 region is CASSLFRGTPSGYTF. The CDR3 bases are TGTGCCAGCAGCCTCTTCCGGGGGACTCCTAGTGGCTACACCTTC.

A few counts support this clone. This chain joins TRBV9 and TRBJ2-3, with a weak D call TRBD1 (6 bases). Germline assignment: CDR1 SGDLS and CDR2 YYNGEE. V was trimmed by 3 bases and J by 6 bases, leaving 14 bases between them. This CDR3 spans 14 amino acids. DNA for the CDR3: TGTGCCAGCAGCGGGGGGCCCTCCGGCGATACGCAGTATTTT. This sequence encodes CASSGGPSGDTQYF.

The chain employs TRBV7-8 and TRBJ2-1; 10 positions agree with TRBD2. The CDR3 covers 16 residues. Unmatched junction bases numbered 11, after V lost 5 bases and J lost 7 bases. Germline V gene data show CDR1 as SGHVS and CDR2 as FQNEAQ. In DNA, the CDR3 is TGTGCCAGCAGCCCCCGCCTAGCGGGAGTATTGAATGAGCAGTTCTTC. It yields the protein CASSPRLAGVLNEQFF.

The V call is TRBV18, the J call TRBJ2-1, with 15 nucleotides matching TRBD2. Germline V gene lookup returns CDR1 KGHSH and CDR2 LQKENI. The CDR3 contains 20 residues. The V and J ends lost 1 base and 7 bases, in that order; junction bases with no gene match: 14. CDR3 sequence reads: CASSPQGQRTSGGVQNEQFF. CDR3 bases: TGTGCCAGCTCACCACAGGGACAGCGGACTAGCGGGGGGGTTCAGAATGAGCAGTTCTTC.

V and J are TRBV5-5 and TRBJ2-3, with a weak D call TRBD1 (5 bases). V was cut by 4 bases and J by 2 bases, with 14 bases left in between. The CDR3 is made up of 15 amino acids. CDR1 and CDR2 (germline): SGHKS, YYEKEE (reference sequence). CDR3 nucleotide sequence: TGTGCCAGCAGCCCGGATGACAGAAACACAGATACGCAGTATTTT. Protein: CASSPDDRNTDTQYF. Full variable domain (remainder filled in from reference TRBV5-5 and TRBJ2-3): DAGVTQSPTHLIKTRGQQVTLRCSPISGHKSVSWYQQVLGQGPQFIFQYYEKEERGRGNFPDRFSARQFPNYSSELNVNALLLGDSALYLCASSPDDRNTDTQYFGPGTRLTVL.

The chain couples TRBV5-1 to TRBJ2-2, with D possibly TRBD2 on 5 matching bases. The CDR3 sequence is 14 residues long. CDR1 and CDR2 from the germline V gene are SGHRS and YFSETQ. V dropped 0 bases and J dropped 7 bases, with 10 bases sitting between them. In DNA, the CDR3 is TGCGCCAGCAGCTTGGGGAGGACGAACGGGGAGCTGTTTTTT. This gives the protein CASSLGRTNGELFF.

In its sample, this clone was seen a few times. Within the sample, other DNA sequences also encode this same CDR3. The gene calls are TRBV6-5 and TRBJ1-2; 7 bases align to TRBD1. This CDR3 comprises 12 residues. The V gene's germline CDR1 is MNHEY and CDR2 SVGAGI. V was pared by 4 bases and J by 8 bases, with 4 bases of the junction left unmatched. CDR3 bases: TGTGCCAGCAGTTCCTCAGGGGGGGGCTACACCTTC. Amino acid sequence: CASSSSGGGYTF.

V gene TRBV5-1 combines with J gene TRBJ2-2; D might be TRBD2 (5 bases). This CDR3 has 15 amino acids. With 5 bases removed from V and 4 bases from J, the gap between germline ends came to 15 bases. Germline CDR1 is SGHRS and CDR2 is YFSETQ. CDR3 loop: CASRRTLGSTGELFF. The CDR3 DNA reads TGCGCCAGCAGAAGGACCTTAGGGAGCACCGGGGAGCTGTTTTTT.

This clone is a singleton in its sample. The chain is built from TRBV21-1 and TRBJ1-5; the D call in the table, TRBD1, was not verified against the DNA. TRBV21-1 is reported as a pseudogene. This CDR3 has 18 amino acids. CDR3 sequence: CASSKAGDRDSSNQPQHF. In DNA, the CDR3 is TGTGCCAGCAGCAAAGCCGGGGACAGGGACTCGAGCAATCAGCCCCAGCATTTT.

V usage is TRBV7-2 and J usage is TRBJ1-1; D is unresolved. The V end was cut by 3 bases, the J end by 4 bases, with 9 bases between. Germline CDR1 is SGHTA and CDR2 is FQGNSA. The CDR3 loop spans 13 amino acids. CDR3: CASSLRISTEAFF. CDR3 sequence (DNA): TGTGCCAGCAGCTTGAGAATCTCCACTGAAGCTTTCTTT.

V gene TRBV7-2 combines with J gene TRBJ1-1; possibly TRBD1 for D (5 bases). Germline lookup yields CDR1 SGHTA and CDR2 FQGNSA. V lost 3 bases, J lost 5 bases, and 10 bases lay in between. The length of the CDR3 is 13 residues. CDR3 nucleotides: TGTGCCAGCAGCTTGGGACGGTTGACTGAAGCTTTCTTT. Residues: CASSLGRLTEAFF.

The rearrangement links TRBV6-1 to TRBJ1-1, with D maybe TRBD1 (5 bases). The V gene lost 1 base and the J gene lost 2 bases, with 11 bases spanning the gap. The CDR3 loop spans 15 amino acids. Per germline, CDR1 MNHNS and CDR2 SASEGT. The CDR3 DNA follows: TGTGCCAGCAGTGAAGGATGGGGGGAAAACACTGAAGCTTTCTTT. This codes for CASSEGWGENTEAFF.

V usage is TRBV15 and J usage is TRBJ2-7, with TRBD2 as a possible D gene (6 bases). This CDR3 is built from 14 residues. Per germline, CDR1 LNHNV and CDR2 YYDKDF (reference sequence). Deletions cut 4 bases from V and 5 bases from J, with 15 bases between. CDR3 in amino acids: CATSTVRAGNEQYV. The CDR3 coding sequence is TGTGCCACCAGCACCGTGCGGGCGGGGAACGAGCAGTACGTC.

This clone was counted a single time. V usage is TRBV19 and J usage is TRBJ1-1, with D unresolved. The V gene lost 7 bases and the J gene lost 10 bases, with 19 bases spanning the gap. Germline values: CDR1 LNHDA, CDR2 SQIVND (reference sequence). The CDR3 runs to 13 residues. DNA of the CDR3: TGTGCCAGTACCCCCCCGTTGGTTCCTGGAGCTTTCTTT. Encoded protein: CASTPPLVPGAFF.

The table lists this clone with a count of one. The CDR3 region has the DNA TGTGCCAGCAGTCCAAAAGGGTTTAAGGACTATGGCTACACCTTC. Amino acid sequence: CASSPKGFKDYGYTF. The gene calls are TRBV2 and TRBJ1-2; D gene ambiguous. Looked up from germline, CDR1 is SNHLY and CDR2 is FYNNEI. This CDR3 has 15 amino acids. The germline V and J ends were trimmed by 5 bases and 3 bases, with 16 bases remaining between them.